This note documents a single T cell receptor beta chain sequence. The target antigen is unknown. This CDR3 comprises 15 residues. CDR1 and CDR2 (germline): MNHEY, SVGAGI. V trimming: 6 bases; J trimming: 1 base; junction bases outside the gene matches: 5. The data were obtained in a study of cytomegalovirus exposure and HLA in healthy donors. The primer mix had 60 Vbeta and 13 Jbeta primers. Data came from immunoSEQ multiplex PCR; TCRdb stores just in-frame clones and leaves some out. This table holds 55,000 to 85,000 clones, 86% found once. General study points: Upon later analysis, TCR association rates were observed to vary by HLA locus, being highest for DRB1 and lowest for HLA-C. What a later analysis showed was that several of the most significant clusters appeared linked to common viral pathogens. Relative to the approximately 700-donor mean, N-insertions were reportedly fewer in an Asian-associated ancestry cluster in a later analysis.

This chain links TRBV6-5 with TRBJ1-5, with 8 bases identical to TRBD1. Sequenced input: PBMCs. This TCR came from a woman younger than 45 in good health and CMV-seronegative. The CDR3 reads CASRVDRASNQPQHF. The CDR3 region has the DNA TGTGCCAGCAGGGTGGACAGGGCCAGCAATCAGCCCCAGCATTTT.